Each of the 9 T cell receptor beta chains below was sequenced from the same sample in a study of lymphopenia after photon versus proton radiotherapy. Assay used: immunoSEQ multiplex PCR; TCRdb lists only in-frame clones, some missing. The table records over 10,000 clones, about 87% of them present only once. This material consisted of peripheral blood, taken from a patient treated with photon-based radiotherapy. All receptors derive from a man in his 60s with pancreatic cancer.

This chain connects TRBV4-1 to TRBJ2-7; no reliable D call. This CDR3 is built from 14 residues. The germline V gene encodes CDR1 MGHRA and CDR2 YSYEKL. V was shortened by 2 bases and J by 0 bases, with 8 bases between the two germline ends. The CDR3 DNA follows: TGCGCCAGCAGCCAACCACAGAGCTCCTACGAGCAGTACTTC. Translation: CASSQPQSSYEQYF.

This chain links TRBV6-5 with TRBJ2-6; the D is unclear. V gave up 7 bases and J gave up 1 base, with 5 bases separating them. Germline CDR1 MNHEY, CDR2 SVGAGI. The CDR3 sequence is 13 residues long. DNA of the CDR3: TGTGCCAGCATGGGGTCTGGGGCCAACGTCCTGACTTTC. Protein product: CASMGSGANVLTF.

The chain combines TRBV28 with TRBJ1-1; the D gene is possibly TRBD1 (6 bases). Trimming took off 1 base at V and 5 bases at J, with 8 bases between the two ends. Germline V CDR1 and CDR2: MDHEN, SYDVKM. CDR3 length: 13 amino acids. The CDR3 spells CASSLYGQTEAFF. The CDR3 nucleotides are TGTGCCAGCAGTTTATATGGACAGACTGAAGCTTTCTTT.

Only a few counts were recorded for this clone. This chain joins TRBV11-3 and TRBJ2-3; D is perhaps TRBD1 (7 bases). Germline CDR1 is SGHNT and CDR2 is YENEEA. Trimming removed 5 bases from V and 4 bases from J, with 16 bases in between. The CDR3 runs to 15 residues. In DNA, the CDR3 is TGTGCCAGCAGCCTCGACAGGGAGGAGGCAGATACGCAGTATTTT. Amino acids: CASSLDREEADTQYF.

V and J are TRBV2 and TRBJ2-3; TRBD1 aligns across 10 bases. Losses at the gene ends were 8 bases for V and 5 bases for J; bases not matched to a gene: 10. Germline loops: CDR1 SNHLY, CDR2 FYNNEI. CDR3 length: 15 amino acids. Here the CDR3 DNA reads TGTGCCAGCGGTCCGGGACAGGGGTTTGTAGATACGCAGTATTTT. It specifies CASGPGQGFVDTQYF. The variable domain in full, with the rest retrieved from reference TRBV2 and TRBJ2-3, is EPEVTQTPSHQVTQMGQEVILRCVPISNHLYFYWYRQILGQKVEFLVSFYNNEISEKSEIFDDQFSVERPDGSNFTLKIRSTKLEDSAMYFCASGPGQGFVDTQYFGPGTRLTVL.

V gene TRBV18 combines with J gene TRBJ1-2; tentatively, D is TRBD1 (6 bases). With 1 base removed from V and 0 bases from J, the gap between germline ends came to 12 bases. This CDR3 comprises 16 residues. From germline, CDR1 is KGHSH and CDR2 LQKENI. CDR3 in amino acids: CASSPLAGASNYGYTF. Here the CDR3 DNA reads TGTGCCAGCTCACCACTAGCGGGGGCGTCTAACTATGGCTACACCTTC.

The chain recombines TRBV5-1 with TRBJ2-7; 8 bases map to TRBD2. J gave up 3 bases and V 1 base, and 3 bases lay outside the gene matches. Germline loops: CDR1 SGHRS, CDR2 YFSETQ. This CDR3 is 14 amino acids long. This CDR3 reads CASSLTGTSYEQYF. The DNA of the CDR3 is TGCGCCAGCAGCTTGACCGGGACTAGCTACGAGCAGTACTTC.

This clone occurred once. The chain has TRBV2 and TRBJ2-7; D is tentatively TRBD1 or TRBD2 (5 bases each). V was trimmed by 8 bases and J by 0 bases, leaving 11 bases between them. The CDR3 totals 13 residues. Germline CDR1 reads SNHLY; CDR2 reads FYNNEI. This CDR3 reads CASGGFFSYEQYF. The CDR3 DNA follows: TGTGCCAGCGGGGGATTTTTCTCCTACGAGCAGTACTTC.

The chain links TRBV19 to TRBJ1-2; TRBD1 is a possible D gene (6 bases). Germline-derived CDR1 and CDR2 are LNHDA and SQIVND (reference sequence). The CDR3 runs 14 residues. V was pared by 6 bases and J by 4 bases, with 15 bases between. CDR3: CASRRDTGGYGYTF. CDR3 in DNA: TGTGCCAGTAGAAGGGACACCGGGGGCTATGGCTACACCTTC.